The present TCR beta chain was sequenced within a study of Graves' ophthalmopathy and Graves' hyperthyroidism. Regarding the study as a whole: Ophthalmopathy progression prediction by the model yielded a sensitivity of approximately 71% and a specificity of approximately 72%. Most thyroid clonotypes with frequency above 0.001 were detected in blood too.

Certain patients were not enrolled. These were patients with other autoimmune diseases, uncontrolled infections, pregnancy or lactation. Clinical symptoms, serum thyroxine, TRAb, thyroid ultrasound and orbital computed tomography were relied on for diagnosis. Per the germline V gene, CDR1 is GTSNPN and CDR2 is SVGIG (reference sequence). This CDR3 is 14 amino acids long. J lost 5 bases, V lost 2 bases, and 7 bases had no gene match. This clonotype was counted between two and nine times. Its antigen is undetermined. TCR beta CDR3 regions were amplified from RNA transcripts. Investigators did first-round RT-PCR with HTBI primers, then second-round multiplex PCR. TCRdb re-called the multiplex PCR reads through MiXCR, storing one row per CDR3 protein. The data hold around 1,000,000 distinct CDR3 sequences, with roughly two fifths observed a single time.

The sample comprised peripheral blood or thyroid tissue (not recorded which). The rearrangement links TRBV30 to TRBJ1-1, with 8 bases lining up with TRBD1. This clonotype originated in an adult man with Graves' hyperthyroidism. This CDR3 reads CAWSPQGALTEAFF. The CDR3 nucleotides are TGTGCCTGGAGTCCGCAGGGGGCTTTGACTGAAGCTTTCTTT.